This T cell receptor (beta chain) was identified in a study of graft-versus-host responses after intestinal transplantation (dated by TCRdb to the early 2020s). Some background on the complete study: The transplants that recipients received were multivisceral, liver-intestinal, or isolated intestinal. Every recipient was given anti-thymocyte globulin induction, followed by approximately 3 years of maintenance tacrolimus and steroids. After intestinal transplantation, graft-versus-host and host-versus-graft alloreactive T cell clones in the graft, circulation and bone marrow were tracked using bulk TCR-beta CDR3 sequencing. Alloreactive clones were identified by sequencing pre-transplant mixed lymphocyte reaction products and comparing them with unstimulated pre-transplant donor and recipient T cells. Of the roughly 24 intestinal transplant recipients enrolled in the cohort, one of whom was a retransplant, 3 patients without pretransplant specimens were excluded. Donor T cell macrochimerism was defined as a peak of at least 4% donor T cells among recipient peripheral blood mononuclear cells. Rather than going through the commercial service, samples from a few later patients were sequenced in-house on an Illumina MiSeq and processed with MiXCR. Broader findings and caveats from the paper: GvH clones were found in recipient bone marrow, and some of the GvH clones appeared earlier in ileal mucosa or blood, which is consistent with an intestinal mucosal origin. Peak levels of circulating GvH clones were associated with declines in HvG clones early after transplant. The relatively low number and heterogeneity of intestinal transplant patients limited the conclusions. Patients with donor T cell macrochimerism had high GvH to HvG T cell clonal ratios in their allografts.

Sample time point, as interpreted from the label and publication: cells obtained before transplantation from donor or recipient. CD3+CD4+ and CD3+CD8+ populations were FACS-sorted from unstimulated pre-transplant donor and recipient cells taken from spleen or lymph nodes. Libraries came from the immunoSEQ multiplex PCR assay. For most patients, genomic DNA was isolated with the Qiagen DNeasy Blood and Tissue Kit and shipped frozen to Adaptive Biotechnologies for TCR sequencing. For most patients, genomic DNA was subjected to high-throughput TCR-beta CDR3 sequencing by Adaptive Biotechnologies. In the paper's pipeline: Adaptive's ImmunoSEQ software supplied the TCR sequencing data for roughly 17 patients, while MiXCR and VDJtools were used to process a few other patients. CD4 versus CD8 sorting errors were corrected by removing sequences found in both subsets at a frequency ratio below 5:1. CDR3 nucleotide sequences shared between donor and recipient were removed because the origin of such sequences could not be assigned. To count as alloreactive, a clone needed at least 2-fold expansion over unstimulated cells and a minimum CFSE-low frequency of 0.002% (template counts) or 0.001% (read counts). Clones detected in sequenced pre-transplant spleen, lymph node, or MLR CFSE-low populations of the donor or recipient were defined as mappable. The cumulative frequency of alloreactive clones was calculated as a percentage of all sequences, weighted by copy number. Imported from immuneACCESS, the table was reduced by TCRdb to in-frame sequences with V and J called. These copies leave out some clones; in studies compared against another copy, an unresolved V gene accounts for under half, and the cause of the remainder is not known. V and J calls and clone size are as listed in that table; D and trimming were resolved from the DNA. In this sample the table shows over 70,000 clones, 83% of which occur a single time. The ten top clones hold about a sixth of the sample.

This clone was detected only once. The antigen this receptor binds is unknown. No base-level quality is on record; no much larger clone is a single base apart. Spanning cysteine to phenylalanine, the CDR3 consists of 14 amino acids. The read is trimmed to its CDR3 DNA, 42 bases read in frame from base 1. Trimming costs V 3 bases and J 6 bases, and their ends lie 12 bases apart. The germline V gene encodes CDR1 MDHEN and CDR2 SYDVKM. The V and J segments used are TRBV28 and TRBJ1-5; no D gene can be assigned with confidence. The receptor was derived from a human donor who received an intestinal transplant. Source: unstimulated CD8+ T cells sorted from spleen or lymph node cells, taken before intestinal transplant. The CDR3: CASSLGRVSQPQHF. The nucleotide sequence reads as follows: TGTGCCAGCAGTTTGGGTAGGGTGAGTCAGCCCCAGCATTTT.